Shown below are 17 T cell receptor beta chains from a single sample sequenced in a study of T cells in Graves' hyperthyroidism and ophthalmopathy (dated by TCRdb to about 2019). The protocol used for the library was multiplex PCR. The data were produced on an Illumina HiSeq 2000. The TCR beta CDR3 regions were amplified from RNA transcripts. For the first round of RT-PCR on the TCR CDR3, the HTBI primer set was used together with the Qiagen OneStep RT-PCR kit. Starting from the raw public reads, TCRdb applied fastp trimming at Q25, assembled clones with MiXCR and retained in-frame beta chains. Each CDR3 protein appears once, grouped with its most common genes and DNA. The sample yields 600,000 to 700,000 distinct CDR3 sequences; about 45% were counted once. The ten largest account for under 8% of the sample. What was sequenced was peripheral blood or thyroid tissue (not recorded which). These receptors all stem from an adult man with Graves' disease, either hyperthyroidism or ophthalmopathy (not recorded which).

The CDR3 spells CASSLRPPSGTSGSEQYF. The CDR3 nucleotides are TGCGCCAGCAGCTTGCGCCCCCCTTCCGGGACTAGCGGAAGCGAGCAGTACTTC. V usage is TRBV5-1 and J usage is TRBJ2-7; 11 positions agree with TRBD2. Germline values: CDR1 SGHRS, CDR2 YFSETQ. J was trimmed by 6 bases and V by 1 base; bases with no gene match: 15. This CDR3 region has 18 residues.

The sample holds many counts of this clonotype. The chain has TRBV19 and TRBJ1-6, with unresolved D. The CDR3 runs to 14 residues. The germline V gene encodes CDR1 LNHDA and CDR2 SQIVND (reference sequence). Deletions cut 9 bases from V and 0 bases from J, with 9 bases between. The CDR3 loop is CASRRSSYNSPLHF. Written as DNA, the CDR3 is TGTGCCAGCAGACGGAGCTCCTATAATTCACCCCTCCACTTT.

V is TRBV7-3 and J is TRBJ2-7, with 8 positions matching TRBD1. The CDR3 has 14 amino acids. The germline V gene encodes CDR1 SGHTA and CDR2 FQGTGA. With 6 bases clipped from V and 5 bases from J, the junction kept 9 bases outside the gene matches. The CDR3: CASRSTGVPHEQYF. DNA of the CDR3: TGTGCCAGCAGGTCGACAGGGGTCCCCCACGAGCAGTACTTC. Supplemented by reference TRBV7-3 and TRBJ2-7, the full variable domain reads GAGVSQTPSNKVTEKGKYVELRCDPISGHTALYWYRQSLGQGPEFLIYFQGTGAADDSGLPNDRFFAVRPEGSVSTLKIQRTERGDSAVYLCASRSTGVPHEQYFGPGTRLTVT.

Points on this clonotype: The junction shows a germline mismatch at one end, possibly a read error. The rearrangement links TRBV9 to TRBJ2-7; 9 nucleotides agree with TRBD1. Germline V gives CDR1 SGDLS, CDR2 YYNGEE. The CDR3 sequence is 14 residues long. The CDR3 here is CASSPLQGAGEQHF. The DNA for the CDR3 is TGTGCCAGCAGCCCGTTACAGGGGGCAGGGGAGCAGCACTTC.

On this clonotype itself: Given a much more abundant clone one base away, this may be a read error. The genes are TRBV10-3 and TRBJ2-5, with TRBD2 identical over 10 bases. This CDR3 has 15 amino acids. The germline V gene encodes CDR1 ENHRY and CDR2 SYGVKD. Here the CDR3 reads CAISQLAGVQETQCF. The CDR3 DNA reads as TGTGCCATCAGTCAGCTAGCGGGGGTACAAGAGACCCAGTGCTTC.

This clonotype came up many times. The gene calls are TRBV7-8 and TRBJ2-7; D ambiguous. Trimming removed 1 base from V and 0 bases from J, with 10 bases in between. This CDR3 comprises 15 residues. The germline gives CDR1 SGHVS, CDR2 FQNEAQ. CDR3 amino acids: CASSLEELPSYEQYF. The CDR3 coding sequence is TGTGCCAGCAGCTTAGAGGAACTACCCTCCTACGAGCAGTACTTC. The full variable domain, rest sourced from reference TRBV7-8 and TRBJ2-7, is GAGVSQSPRYKVAKRGQDVALRCDPISGHVSLFWYQQALGQGPEFLTYFQNEAQLDKSGLPSDRFFAERPEGSVSTLKIQRTQQEDSAVYLCASSLEELPSYEQYFGPGTRLTVT.

This chain joins TRBV7-2 and TRBJ1-2, with a tentative D call TRBD1 (6 bases). The CDR3 is made up of 14 amino acids. V was clipped by 4 bases and J by 0 bases, with 9 bases between them. In germline, CDR1 is SGHTA, CDR2 FQGNSA. This CDR3 is CASSYRTANYGYTF. DNA of the CDR3: TGTGCCAGCAGCTATAGGACAGCTAACTATGGCTACACCTTC.

The V gene is TRBV29-1, the J gene TRBJ1-1; D not resolved. Germline CDR1 SQVTM, CDR2 ANQGSEA. The CDR3 has 12 residues. V shed 3 bases and J shed 11 bases, with 16 bases lying between them. CDR3 in amino acids: CSVETYRSRAFF. CDR3 coding DNA: TGCAGCGTTGAGACCTACCGCAGTAGGGCTTTCTTT. The whole variable domain, filled in from reference TRBV29-1 and TRBJ1-1, reads SAVISQKPSRDICQRGTSLTIQCQVDSQVTMMFWYRQQPGQSLTLIATANQGSEATYESGFVIDKFPISRPNLTFSTLTVSNMSPEDSSIYLCSVETYRSRAFFGQGTRLTVV.

With respect to this clonotype: The junction shows a germline mismatch at one end, possibly a read error. The rearrangement joins TRBV7-9 to TRBJ1-1; weak D call: TRBD1 (5 bases). The CDR3 runs 16 residues. Looked up from germline, CDR1 is SEHNR and CDR2 is FQNEAQ (reference sequence). The CDR3 DNA is TGCGCCAGCAGCCAAGCCCCAGGGACTGAGAACACTGAAGCTTTCTTT. Encoded protein: CASSQAPGTENTEAFF. The full variable domain, in which reference TRBV7-9 and TRBJ1-1 provide the parts outside the CDR3, is DTGVSQNPRHKITKRGQNVTFRCDPISEHNRLYWYRQTLGQGPEFLTYFQNEAQLEKSRLLSDRFSAERPKGSFSTLEIQRTEQGDSAMYLCASSQAPGTENTEAFFGQGTRLTVV.

The J gene is TRBJ1-1, the V gene TRBV7-9, with D possibly matching TRBD1 (5 bases). The CDR3 is 15 amino acids. V lost 5 bases and J lost 1, with 14 bases in between. Germline assignment: CDR1 SEHNR and CDR2 FQNEAQ (reference sequence). CDR3 in DNA: TGTGCCAGCAGCCCACCGGGACCGACGAACACTGAAGCTTTCTTT. Its translation is CASSPPGPTNTEAFF.

This clonotype was detected many times. The CDR3, as DNA: TGTGCCAGCAGTGATTCGACAGGGAACACTGAAGCTTTCTTT. This sequence encodes CASSDSTGNTEAFF. This chain connects TRBV25-1 to TRBJ1-1; the D gene is possibly TRBD1 (6 bases). Trimming pared 3 bases from V and 1 base from J, leaving 9 bases between. Looked up from germline, CDR1 is MGHDK and CDR2 is SYGVNS. CDR3 length: 14 residues.

Points on this clonotype: Compared with germline, one end of the junction differs, possibly owing to a read error. CDR3 sequence (DNA): TGCAGTGCTAACGATCCGCTGTCCTACGAGCAGTGCTTC. This encodes CSANDPLSYEQCF. The chain has TRBV20-1 and TRBJ2-7; D unclear. Germline V gives CDR1 DFQATT, CDR2 SNEGSKA (reference sequence). The CDR3 length is 13 residues.

The chain combines TRBV29-1 with TRBJ1-1; 8 bases line up with TRBD1. Losses at the gene ends were 8 bases for V and 3 bases for J; bases not matched to a gene: 5. From germline, CDR1 is SQVTM and CDR2 ANQGSEA. The CDR3 spans 12 residues. CDR3 region: CSQMDRDTEAFF. In DNA form, the CDR3 reads TGCAGCCAGATGGACAGGGACACTGAAGCTTTCTTT.

There are a few counts of this clonotype. This rearrangement joins TRBV7-9 to TRBJ2-7; D is unresolved. Trimming shortened V by 5 bases and J by 5 bases, and 13 bases separated the two germline ends. CDR1 SEHNR and CDR2 FQNEAQ come from the germline V gene (reference sequence). The CDR3 runs to 13 residues. Written as DNA, the CDR3 is TGTGCCAGCAGCCAACAAGGGCTCCACGAGCAGTACTTC. Translated, it gives CASSQQGLHEQYF.

V usage is TRBV20-1 and J usage is TRBJ1-4; D is ambiguous. Per the germline V gene, CDR1 is DFQATT and CDR2 is SNEGSKA (reference sequence). The CDR3 covers 15 residues. Deletions cut 0 bases from V and 5 bases from J, with 13 bases between. This chain's CDR3 is CSARDIKRSNEKLFF. The CDR3 DNA reads as TGCAGTGCTAGAGATATCAAACGGTCGAATGAAAAACTGTTTTTT.

This clonotype was detected a few times. The gene calls are TRBV12-3 or TRBV12-4 and TRBJ2-5, with D possibly being TRBD1 or TRBD2 (6 bases each). The CDR3 spans 16 residues. V was shortened by 5 bases and J by 9 bases, with 25 bases between the two germline ends. The CDR3: CASSTRVAAAPGAQYF. CDR3 DNA sequence: TGTGCCAGCAGTACAAGGGTAGCGGCCGCTCCAGGGGCCCAGTACTTC.

This clonotype has only a few counts. The V gene is TRBV10-2, the J gene TRBJ2-7; no firm D call. Germline V CDR1 and CDR2: WSHSY, SAAADI. The V end was cut by 7 bases, the J end by 4 bases, with 17 bases between. The CDR3 has 14 amino acids. This chain's CDR3 is CASTYWPPPYEQYF. The DNA for the CDR3 is TGCGCCAGCACTTACTGGCCCCCCCCTTACGAGCAGTACTTC.